This T cell receptor (beta chain) derives from a study of T cell responses to AZD1222 COVID-19 vaccine. Points from the study as a whole: Only six or seven AZD1222 recipients were seropositive at baseline. Clonal diversity was possibly underestimated, and the donors were mostly white British, with more females. Nearly half of spike-specific TCRs reportedly go after variant regions that carry no mutations.

Clones were read by immunoSEQ multiplex PCR, and TCRdb kept only the in-frame ones, dropping some. The profile shows around 150,000 clones, just over 90% of them singletons. Pooled in the analysis were second doses at about 4 or about 12 weeks. On this clone: Its antigen is currently unknown.

V was clipped by 4 bases and J by 2 bases, with 14 bases between them. The CDR3 length is 16 residues. Germline CDR1 reads KGHDR; CDR2 reads SFDVKD. The chain joins TRBV24-1 to TRBJ1-5; TRBD1 is a possible D gene (5 bases). This receptor was obtained from an adult who received the AZD1222 COVID-19 vaccine. The material was peripheral blood, obtained 28 days after the second AZD1222 dose. The CDR3 coding sequence is TGTGCCACCAGTGACCCCCTAGGGGAGGGCAATCAGCCCCAGCATTTT. Its translation is CATSDPLGEGNQPQHF.